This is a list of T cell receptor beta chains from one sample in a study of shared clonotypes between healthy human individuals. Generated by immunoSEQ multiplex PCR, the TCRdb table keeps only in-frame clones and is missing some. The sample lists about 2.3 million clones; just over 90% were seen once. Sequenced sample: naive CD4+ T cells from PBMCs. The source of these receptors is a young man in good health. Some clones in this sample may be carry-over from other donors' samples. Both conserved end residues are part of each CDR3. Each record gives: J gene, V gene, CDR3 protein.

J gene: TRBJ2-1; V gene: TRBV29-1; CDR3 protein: CSVERAFWGEGPYNEQFF
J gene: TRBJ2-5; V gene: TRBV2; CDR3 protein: CASSEARPGGTQYF
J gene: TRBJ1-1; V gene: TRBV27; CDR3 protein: CASSPAVPFF
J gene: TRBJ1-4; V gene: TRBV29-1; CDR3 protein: CSATGLTNEKLFF
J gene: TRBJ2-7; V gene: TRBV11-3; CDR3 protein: CASSFRDSYEQYF
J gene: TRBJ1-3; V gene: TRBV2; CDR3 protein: CASSPGQLGGNTIYF
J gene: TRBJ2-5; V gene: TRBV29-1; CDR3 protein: CSVEERAGRETQYF
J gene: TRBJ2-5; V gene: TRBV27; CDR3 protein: CASSPPPAQGGSQETQYF
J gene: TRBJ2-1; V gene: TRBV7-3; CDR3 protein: CASSSTGLAGGSEQFF
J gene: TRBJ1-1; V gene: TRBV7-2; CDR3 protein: CASSLSSQLNTEAFF
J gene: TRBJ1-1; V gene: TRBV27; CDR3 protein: CASTSSRNTEAFF
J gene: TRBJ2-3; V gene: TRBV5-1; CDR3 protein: CASSLFPGGADTQYF
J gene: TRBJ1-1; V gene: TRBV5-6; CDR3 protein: CASSLGRGRGEAFF
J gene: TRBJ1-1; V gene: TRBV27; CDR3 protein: CASTGTASTEAFF
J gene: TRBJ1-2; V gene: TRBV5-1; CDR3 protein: CASSLYKGDGYTF
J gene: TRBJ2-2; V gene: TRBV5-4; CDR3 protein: CASSLRTSGSTGELFF
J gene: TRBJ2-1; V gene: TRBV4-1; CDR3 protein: CASSQEGLGYNEQFF
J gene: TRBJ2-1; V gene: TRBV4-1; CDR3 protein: CASSQTGQWGQFF
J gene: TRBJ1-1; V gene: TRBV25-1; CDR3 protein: CASSDTGTNTEAFF
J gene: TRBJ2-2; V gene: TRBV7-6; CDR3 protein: CASSSRRLNTGELFF
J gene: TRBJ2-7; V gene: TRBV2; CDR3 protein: CASSDQGSSYEQYF
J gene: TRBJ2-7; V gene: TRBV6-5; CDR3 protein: CASSRGLAVYEQYF
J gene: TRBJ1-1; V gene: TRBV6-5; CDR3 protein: CASTRDRDRQSEAFF
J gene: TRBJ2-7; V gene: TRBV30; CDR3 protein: CASNSGTSAYEQYF
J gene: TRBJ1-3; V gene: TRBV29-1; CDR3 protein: CSGSTGNTIYF
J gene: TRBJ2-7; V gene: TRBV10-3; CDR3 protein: CATKLSPMAGSTYEQYF
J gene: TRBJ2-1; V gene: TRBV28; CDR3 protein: CASDGTSGGGWYEQFF
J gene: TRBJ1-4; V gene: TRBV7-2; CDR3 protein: CASSPGASQNEKLFF
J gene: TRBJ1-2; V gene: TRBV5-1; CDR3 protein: CASSFGGQDGYTF
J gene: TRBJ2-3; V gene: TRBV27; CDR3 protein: CASSLKSAAGGDTDTQYF
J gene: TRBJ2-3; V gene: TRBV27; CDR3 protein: CASSLFTVGTTDTQYF
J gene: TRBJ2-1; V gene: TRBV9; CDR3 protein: CASSVVGSRGFGEQFF
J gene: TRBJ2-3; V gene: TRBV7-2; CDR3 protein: CASSLGQISADTQYF
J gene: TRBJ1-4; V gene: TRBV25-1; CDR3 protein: CASRGTGGVNEKLFF
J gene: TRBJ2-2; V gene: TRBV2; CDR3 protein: CASSGQGYGNGELFF
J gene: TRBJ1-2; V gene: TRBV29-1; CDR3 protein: CSVAQGNYGYTF
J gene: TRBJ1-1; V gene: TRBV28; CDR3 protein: CASSLGTVNTEAFF
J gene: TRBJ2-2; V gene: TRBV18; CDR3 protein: CASSSGLAGLSGELFF
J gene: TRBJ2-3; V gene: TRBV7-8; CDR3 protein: CASSLRTSRQEADTQYF
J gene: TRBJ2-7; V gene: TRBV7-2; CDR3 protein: CASSLEGNYEQYF
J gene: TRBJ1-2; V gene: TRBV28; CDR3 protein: CASSSSTGGYTF